Detailed here is one TCR beta chain. The sample originates from a study of cytomegalovirus exposure and HLA in healthy donors. Study as a whole: In a later analysis, it was reported that the approximately 120 validation repertoires had been produced on the same platform as the 550 to 700 repertoires belonging to the first cohort.

CDR1 and CDR2 from the germline V gene are SEHNR and FQNEAQ (reference sequence). This CDR3 contains 13 residues. Among the 120 subjects of the validation cohort, separate from the approximately 670-subject first cohort, were the donors. Profiling relied on immunoSEQ multiplex PCR, and the TCRdb table lists in-frame clones only, not all of them. This table holds a few hundred thousand clones, approximately 84% found once. The rearrangement joins TRBV7-9 to TRBJ2-3; no clear D gene. The receptor was isolated from a man between 18 and 29 years old in good health and CMV-seropositive. The sequencing input was PBMCs. The CDR3 loop is CAAPQVGGDTQYF. CDR3 coding DNA: TGTGCAGCCCCCCAAGTAGGTGGAGATACGCAGTATTTT.